The clone carrying this TCR beta chain came up a few times. What it binds is not known. The data originate from a study of T cell repertoires in cytomegalovirus infection. Study-level background: Both a matching HLA type and CMV infection were indicated by public TCR beta signatures. Study-level points and caveats: The ex vivo response was dominated by HLA-C-restricted CMV-specific TCR beta clonotypes. Summed frequency of public TCR beta families distinguished CMV carriers with the relevant HLA.

TCRdb re-analysed the reads in MiXCR, keeping a single row per CDR3 protein. The data hold approximately 990,000 distinct CDR3 sequences, with around 30% observed a single time. This CDR3 spans 13 amino acids. Germline V gene lookup returns CDR1 MNHNS and CDR2 SASEGT. Trimming took off 7 bases at V and 4 bases at J, with 13 bases between the two ends. This rearrangement joins TRBV6-1 to TRBJ1-1, with D tentatively TRBD1 (6 bases). The sequencing used cultured CD8+ T cells from PBMCs, collected from culture after CMV antigen stimulation. This sequence originates from a human donor in good health (CMV status not recorded). Some clones in this sample may be carry-over from other donors' samples. The CDR3 loop reads CASKGGSATEAFF. CDR3 in DNA: TGTGCCAGCAAGGGGGGATCGGCCACTGAAGCTTTCTTT.